Below, 27 T cell receptor beta chains from the same sample are listed, as sequenced in a study of blood T cell repertoires in COVID-19. This table comes from immunoSEQ multiplex PCR, and its TCRdb copy is limited to in-frame clones, with some not included. The table shows a few hundred thousand clones, with around 87% occurring only once. The sequenced sample was peripheral blood. The receptors were gathered from a woman between 45 and 60 years old with acute or convalescent COVID-19.

The chain combines TRBV5-1 with TRBJ1-4, with a weak D call TRBD1 (5 bases). In germline, CDR1 is SGHRS, CDR2 YFSETQ. The CDR3 has 16 residues. Trimming cost V 2 bases and J 1 base, with 12 bases left between them. The DNA for the CDR3 is TGCGCCAGCAGCTTAGGTCAGGGTGGAACTAATGAAAAACTGTTTTTT. Translation gives CASSLGQGGTNEKLFF.

The CDR3 loop reads CASSIGTGNYEQYF. In DNA form, the CDR3 reads TGTGCCAGTAGTATCGGGACAGGGAACTACGAGCAGTACTTC. V usage is TRBV19 and J usage is TRBJ2-7; 9 nucleotides agree with TRBD1. Germline CDR1 and CDR2: LNHDA and SQIVND (reference sequence). The CDR3 sequence is 14 residues long. J gave up 3 bases and V 3 bases, and 3 bases lay outside the gene matches.

This rearrangement joins TRBV28 to TRBJ2-6, with 7 nucleotides matching TRBD1. The CDR3 contains 16 residues. Germline V lookup: CDR1 MDHEN, CDR2 SYDVKM. V was pared by 6 bases and J by 0 bases, with 5 bases of the junction left unmatched. Here the CDR3 reads CASSLGTVSGANVLTF. The CDR3 DNA is TGTGCCAGCAGCCTTGGGACAGTCTCTGGGGCCAACGTCCTGACTTTC.

The rearrangement uses TRBV7-9 and TRBJ2-3, with D unresolved. Trimming left V 1 base short and J 5 bases short, with 4 bases between. Germline V gene sequence: CDR1 SEHNR, CDR2 FQNEAQ (reference sequence). The CDR3 runs to 12 residues. As DNA, the CDR3 is TGTGCCAGCAGCTTAGTCGTAGATACGCAGTATTTT. Amino acids: CASSLVVDTQYF.

This rearrangement joins TRBV4-1 to TRBJ2-7; 9 nucleotides align to TRBD2. Germline assignment: CDR1 MGHRA and CDR2 YSYEKL. The V and J ends lost 2 bases and 3 bases, in that order; junction bases with no gene match: 2. The CDR3 covers 14 residues. CDR3: CASSQLAGIYEQYF. The CDR3 nucleotides read TGCGCCAGCAGCCAACTAGCGGGGATCTACGAGCAGTACTTC.

This clone was observed once. V gene TRBV7-8 combines with J gene TRBJ1-1, with a possible D match to TRBD1 (5 bases). The length of the CDR3 is 15 residues. Trimming cost V 0 bases and J 4 bases, with 12 bases left between them. The germline V gene encodes CDR1 SGHVS and CDR2 FQNEAQ. The CDR3 region has the DNA TGTGCCAGCAGCTTAGCGGGGGGGTTGGGCACTGAAGCTTTCTTT. The encoded protein is CASSLAGGLGTEAFF. Full variable domain (missing parts from reference TRBV7-8 and TRBJ1-1): GAGVSQSPRYKVAKRGQDVALRCDPISGHVSLFWYQQALGQGPEFLTYFQNEAQLDKSGLPSDRFFAERPEGSVSTLKIQRTQQEDSAVYLCASSLAGGLGTEAFFGQGTRLTVV.

The CDR3, as DNA: TGTGCCAGCAGTTCGGCAGGCGTTAGGTATAGCGGTTTGAATGAGCAGTTCTTC. This gives the protein CASSSAGVRYSGLNEQFF. The V and J genes are TRBV6-2 or TRBV6-3 and TRBJ2-1; tentative D call: TRBD2 (6 bases). V lost 4 bases and J 7 bases, leaving 26 bases between the germline ends. This CDR3 spans 18 amino acids. Per the germline V gene, CDR1 is MNHEY and CDR2 is SVGEGT.

The rearrangement links TRBV27 to TRBJ1-1; 11 bases are a match to TRBD1. With 8 bases clipped from V and 1 base from J, the junction kept 9 bases outside the gene matches. CDR1 and CDR2 (germline): MNHEY, SMNVEV (reference sequence). This CDR3 has 16 residues. The CDR3 here is CASRGQGADSNTEAFF. CDR3 DNA: TGTGCCAGCCGTGGACAGGGGGCTGACTCGAACACTGAAGCTTTCTTT.

J is TRBJ2-4 and V is TRBV3-1 (or the pseudogene TRBV3-2), with TRBD1 identical over 8 bases. Unmatched junction bases numbered 9, after V lost 4 bases and J lost 1 base. This CDR3 is built from 17 residues. Germline CDR1 and CDR2: LGHDT and YNNKEL (reference sequence). In DNA, the CDR3 is TGTGCCAGCAGCCTGCTTAATTACAGGGGGGCCAAAAACATTCAGTACTTC. This codes for CASSLLNYRGAKNIQYF.

This chain's CDR3 is CSARDRGGYTF. As DNA, the CDR3 is TGCAGTGCTCGGGACAGGGGTGGCTACACCTTC. V usage is TRBV20-1 and J usage is TRBJ1-2; 10 bases align to TRBD1. CDR3 length equals 11 residues. CDR1 is DFQATT and CDR2 is SNEGSKA in the germline V gene (reference sequence). The V gene end was trimmed by 5 bases and the J gene end by 7 bases; junction bases not matched to a gene: 1.

J is TRBJ1-2 and V is TRBV11-2; TRBD1 aligns across 8 bases. Germline lookup yields CDR1 SGHAT and CDR2 FQNNGV. The V gene end was trimmed by 1 base and the J gene end by 6 bases; junction bases not matched to a gene: 10. This CDR3 is 16 amino acids long. The CDR3 reads CASSLVGQGIIDGYTF. The CDR3 DNA follows: TGTGCCAGCAGCTTAGTAGGACAGGGAATCATTGATGGCTACACCTTC.

This clone was seen a handful of times. This chain joins TRBV5-1 and TRBJ1-1; D perhaps matches TRBD1 (5 bases). V lost 4 bases, J lost 4 bases, and 14 bases lay in between. This CDR3 is 14 amino acids long. Germline V lookup: CDR1 SGHRS, CDR2 YFSETQ. CDR3 sequence: CASSRGGGSTEAFF. CDR3 nucleotides: TGCGCCAGCAGCCGCGGGGGAGGAAGCACTGAAGCTTTCTTT.

The chain carries TRBV18 and TRBJ1-2; D is possibly TRBD1 (6 bases). V lost 3 bases to trimming and J lost 3 bases, with 14 bases between them. The CDR3 is 15 amino acids. Germline loops: CDR1 KGHSH, CDR2 LQKENI. CDR3 nucleotides: TGTGCCAGCTCACCTGGCACAGGGAGTGACTATGGCTACACCTTC. It translates to CASSPGTGSDYGYTF.

The V and J genes are TRBV28 and TRBJ1-5; D perhaps matches TRBD1 (5 bases). Trimming cost V 3 bases and J 4 bases, with 13 bases left between them. The CDR3 has 15 amino acids. The germline gives CDR1 MDHEN, CDR2 SYDVKM. The CDR3 DNA is TGTGCCAGCAGTTTCCCCGGGGGGGAGAATCAGCCCCAGCATTTT. This codes for CASSFPGGENQPQHF.

V and J are TRBV28 and TRBJ1-6, with 8 bases identical to TRBD1. Germline CDR1 is MDHEN and CDR2 is SYDVKM. The V and J ends lost 3 bases and 7 bases, in that order; junction bases with no gene match: 5. The CDR3 is made up of 15 amino acids. The CDR3 reads CASSLGQAKNSPLHF. As DNA, the CDR3 is TGTGCCAGCAGTTTGGGACAGGCAAAGAATTCACCCCTCCACTTT.

This clone was seen only a few times. The V call is TRBV27, the J call TRBJ1-5; the D gene is possibly TRBD1 (5 bases). Germline V gene sequence: CDR1 MNHEY, CDR2 SMNVEV (reference sequence). The V gene lost 5 bases and the J gene lost 3 bases, with 8 bases spanning the gap. The CDR3 has 13 residues. The CDR3 loop reads CASSAGYNQPQHF. For the CDR3, the DNA is TGTGCCAGCAGTGCAGGGTACAATCAGCCCCAGCATTTT.

The chain joins TRBV24-1 to TRBJ1-5; 11 bases are shared with TRBD1. Germline CDR1 is KGHDR and CDR2 is SFDVKD. Trimming removed 9 bases from V and 1 base from J; junction bases left unmatched: 4. This CDR3 contains 15 residues. The CDR3 DNA follows: TGTGCCACCGGACAGGGGGCATCGAGCAATCAGCCCCAGCATTTT. It specifies CATGQGASSNQPQHF.

The chain has TRBV28 and TRBJ2-7; D might be TRBD2 (5 bases). V dropped 9 bases and J dropped 2 bases, with 17 bases sitting between them. The CDR3 consists of 14 residues. Germline V lookup: CDR1 MDHEN, CDR2 SYDVKM. The CDR3 DNA reads as TGTGCCAGTTCCGGAGGCCCCTCAACCTACGAGCAGTACTTC. Residues: CASSGGPSTYEQYF.

This clone turned up a few times. The chain combines TRBV7-3 with TRBJ2-7; 11 positions match TRBD2. The length of the CDR3 is 13 residues. Germline V gene data show CDR1 as SGHTA and CDR2 as FQGTGA. Trimming took 4 bases from V and 6 from J; bases not matched to a gene: 2. CDR3 sequence reads: CASSSGLAAEQYF. CDR3 in DNA: TGTGCCAGCAGCTCGGGACTAGCGGCCGAGCAGTACTTC. The variable domain in full, completed from reference TRBV7-3 and TRBJ2-7, reads GAGVSQTPSNKVTEKGKYVELRCDPISGHTALYWYRQSLGQGPEFLIYFQGTGAADDSGLPNDRFFAVRPEGSVSTLKIQRTERGDSAVYLCASSSGLAAEQYFGPGTRLTVT.

V and J are TRBV27 and TRBJ1-2, with no clear D. Trimming stripped 3 bases from V and 3 bases from J, with 11 bases between. The CDR3 is 14 residues long. Looked up from germline, CDR1 is MNHEY and CDR2 is SMNVEV (reference sequence). The CDR3 nucleotides read TGTGCCAGCAGTTTGTTGTTTGGCTACTATGGCTACACCTTC. It encodes CASSLLFGYYGYTF.

The genes are TRBV18 and TRBJ2-7, with D possibly matching TRBD2 (6 bases). Deletions cut 2 bases from V and 3 bases from J, with 8 bases between. The germline V gene has CDR1 KGHSH and CDR2 LQKENI. The length of the CDR3 is 13 residues. CDR3 DNA: TGTGCCAGCTCACCAGGAGGGAGCTACGAGCAGTACTTC. It yields the protein CASSPGGSYEQYF.

The V call is TRBV27, the J call TRBJ1-5; no clear D. Deletions cut 6 bases from V and 4 bases from J, with 16 bases between. The germline CDR1 and CDR2 sequences are MNHEY and SMNVEV (reference sequence). The CDR3 has 15 residues. The CDR3 DNA is TGTGCCAGCAGCACCTCTGGGAGTATAAATCAGCCCCAGCATTTT. Translated, it gives CASSTSGSINQPQHF.

The V gene is TRBV5-8, the J gene TRBJ1-4, with D possibly matching TRBD1 (6 bases). V lost 2 bases, J lost 4 bases, and 12 bases lay in between. This CDR3 is built from 15 residues. The germline V gene encodes CDR1 SGHTS and CDR2 YDEGEE. The CDR3 DNA follows: TGTGCCAGCAGCTTTGGCACAGGGCTTAATGAAAAACTGTTTTTT. Its translation: CASSFGTGLNEKLFF.

This clone was found once. The rearrangement uses TRBV28 and TRBJ2-7; 9 bases align to TRBD2. The CDR3 totals 16 residues. The germline CDR1 and CDR2 sequences are MDHEN and SYDVKM. V dropped 6 bases and J dropped 2; count of bases not matched to a gene: 11. The CDR3 DNA sequence: TGTGCCAGCAGCCAATCTCCGCGGGAGGGAACCTACGAGCAGTACTTC. This encodes CASSQSPREGTYEQYF.

The V call is TRBV12-5, the J call TRBJ2-3; 9 bases align to TRBD1. Germline V gives CDR1 LGHNT, CDR2 FRNRAP. Germline trimming cut 5 bases from V and 4 bases from J; bases unmatched to any gene: 10. The CDR3 runs 16 residues. In DNA form, the CDR3 reads TGTGCTAGTGGTAACTACCTGGGACAGGGCTCAGATACGCAGTATTTT. As protein: CASGNYLGQGSDTQYF.

The rearrangement links TRBV19 to TRBJ2-1, with no clear D. Germline V gene data show CDR1 as LNHDA and CDR2 as SQIVND (reference sequence). The CDR3 sequence is 12 residues long. The V end lost 4 bases, the J end lost 4 bases, and 5 bases lay between the germline ends. In DNA, the CDR3 is TGTGCCAGTAGTAACCAGTACAATGAGCAGTTCTTC. Its translation: CASSNQYNEQFF.

The chain joins TRBV18 to TRBJ2-5; 11 bases are shared with TRBD2. V lost 3 bases to trimming and J lost 4 bases; unmatched junction nucleotides: 7. The CDR3 loop spans 16 amino acids. Per germline, CDR1 KGHSH and CDR2 LQKENI. Here the CDR3 DNA reads TGTGCCAGCTCACCTCCCACTAGCGGGAGAGGAGAGACCCAGTACTTC. This gives the protein CASSPPTSGRGETQYF.